A single sample is the source of the 2 T cell receptor beta chains below, sequenced in a study of T cell responses to AZD1222 COVID-19 vaccine. Profiling relied on immunoSEQ multiplex PCR, and the TCRdb table lists in-frame clones only, not all of them. The sample includes 100,000 to 130,000 clones, about 90% of them seen just once. Here the sequenced sample was peripheral blood, taken 28 days after the second AZD1222 dose. Every receptor here comes from an adult who received the AZD1222 COVID-19 vaccine.

The chain has TRBV19 and TRBJ2-3; 8 bases are shared with TRBD2. The CDR3 contains 16 residues. The V segment lost 4 bases and the J segment 4 bases; nucleotides outside the gene matches: 10. Looked up from germline, CDR1 is LNHDA and CDR2 is SQIVND (reference sequence). The CDR3 is CASSRTGTRVPDTQYF. CDR3 sequence (DNA): TGTGCCAGTAGTAGAACCGGGACTAGGGTTCCAGATACGCAGTATTTT.

The rearrangement links TRBV7-3 to TRBJ2-2; a possible D gene is TRBD2 (5 bases). Between the trimmed V and J ends, which lost 1 base and 7 bases, there was a span of 16 bases. CDR1 is SGHTA and CDR2 is FQGTGA in the germline V gene. The length of the CDR3 is 16 residues. The CDR3 region is CASSLRGNQRGGELFF. CDR3 nucleotide sequence: TGTGCCAGCAGCTTAAGAGGGAACCAAAGAGGCGGGGAGCTGTTTTTT. Complete variable domain (other parts from reference TRBV7-3 and TRBJ2-2): GAGVSQTPSNKVTEKGKYVELRCDPISGHTALYWYRQSLGQGPEFLIYFQGTGAADDSGLPNDRFFAVRPEGSVSTLKIQRTERGDSAVYLCASSLRGNQRGGELFFGEGSRLTVL.